These T cell receptor beta chains were read from a single sample in a study of T cell repertoires in cytomegalovirus infection. In TCRdb, the reads were re-called with MiXCR into one record per CDR3 protein. The sample has 680,000 or so distinct CDR3 sequences; roughly 36% are singletons. Sequencing was done on a sample of PBMCs. Source of these receptors: a human donor in good health (CMV status not recorded). Some clones in this sample may be carry-over from other donors' samples. Each CDR3 is given with its conserved first and last residue. Fields, in order: D gene, CDR3 length, clone size, J gene, V gene, CDR3 protein, CDR3 DNA. A D gene is named only where the DNA matches it firmly. Some rows have no size entry. The others give once, few or many, or a class for an expanded clone.

>NA|13|NA|TRBJ1-4|TRBV3-1
CASSPGTNEKLFF
TGTGCCAGCAGTCCAGGGACGAATGAAAAACTGTTTTTT
>TRBD2|17|few|TRBJ2-2|TRBV24-1
CATGEGRTRPNTGELFF
TGTGCCACCGGGGAGGGAAGGACAAGACCCAACACCGGGGAGCTGTTTTTT
>TRBD1|14|many|TRBJ2-7|TRBV7-2
CASRSGTGGHEQYF
TGTGCCAGCAGATCCGGGACAGGGGGCCACGAGCAGTACTTC
>TRBD1|16|few|TRBJ2-2|TRBV6-1
CASSVGQVRNTGELFF
TGTGCCAGCAGTGTGGGACAGGTCCGGAACACCGGGGAGCTGTTTTTT
>NA|10|NA|TRBJ2-1|TRBV29-1
CSAGGNEQFF
TGCAGCGCGGGTGGCAATGAGCAGTTCTTC
>TRBD2|19|NA|TRBJ2-7|TRBV29-1
CSVEFPTSGRAVGRYEQYF
TGCAGCGTTGAATTCCCCACTAGCGGGAGGGCGGTGGGGAGGTACGAGCAGTACTTC
>TRBD1|17|NA|TRBJ2-7|TRBV12-3/TRBV12-4
CARGLARGTVHSYEQYF
TGTGCCCGCGGCCTCGCCAGGGGGACCGTTCACTCCTACGAGCAGTACTTC
>TRBD2|18|many|TRBJ2-2|TRBV20-1
CSAPLGGKSGRRLGELFF
TGCAGTGCTCCGCTGGGGGGGAAGAGCGGGAGAAGGTTGGGGGAGCTGTTTTTT
>NA|15|few|TRBJ1-5|TRBV28
CASSLADSDDQPQHF
TGTGCCAGCAGCCTTGCGGACAGCGACGATCAGCCCCAGCATTTT
>NA|18|many|TRBJ2-5|TRBV7-2
CASSLAGGSTGSQETQYF
TGTGCCAGCAGCTTAGCCGGGGGTTCGACGGGGAGCCAAGAGACCCAGTACTTC
>NA|16|once|TRBJ1-4|TRBV4-1
CASSHNPAATNEKLFF
TGCGCCAGCAGCCACAACCCAGCGGCAACTAATGAAAAACTGTTTTTT
>TRBD2|16|few|TRBJ2-6|TRBV6-1
CASFSGGDSGANVLTF
TGTGCCAGCTTTAGCGGGGGGGACTCTGGGGCCAACGTCCTGACTTTC
>NA|14|NA|TRBJ2-2|TRBV7-8
CASSLGVYAGELFF
TGTGCCAGCAGCTTGGGGGTTTACGCCGGGGAGCTGTTTTTT
>NA|13|NA|TRBJ2-1|TRBV6-6
CATVQGSYNEQFF
TGTGCCACCGTCCAGGGCAGCTACAATGAGCAGTTCTTC
>TRBD2|17|few|TRBJ2-1|TRBV6-6
CAIEELAGVPDYNEQFF
TGTGCCATCGAAGAGCTAGCGGGAGTCCCCGACTACAATGAGCAGTTCTTC
>NA|11|NA|TRBJ2-4|TRBV19
CASSISGEQYF
TGTGCCAGTAGTATCTCAGGGGAGCAGTACTTC
>TRBD1|14|NA|TRBJ1-2|TRBV27
CASSPGQPLAGYTF
TGTGCCAGCAGCCCGGGACAGCCTCTTGCCGGCTACACCTTC
>NA|18|few|TRBJ1-5|TRBV7-2
CASSLRAPGGDSNQPQHF
TGTGCCAGCAGCTTACGCGCTCCTGGGGGTGATAGCAATCAGCCCCAGCATTTT
>TRBD2|15|few|TRBJ2-2|TRBV20-1
CSASRLAGGTGELFF
TGCAGTGCTTCCCGACTAGCGGGAGGAACCGGGGAGCTGTTTTTT
>TRBD1|14|few|TRBJ1-5|TRBV20-1
CSASTGVPVQPQHF
TGCAGTGCTAGTACAGGGGTCCCCGTCCAGCCCCAGCATTTT
>NA|15|once|TRBJ1-5|TRBV19
CASRARGSPDQPQHF
TGTGCCAGTAGGGCCAGGGGCTCCCCGGATCAGCCCCAGCATTTT
>TRBD2|17|few|TRBJ2-5|TRBV5-5
CASSLDLRGGYGETQYF
TGTGCCAGCAGCTTGGATTTGCGCGGGGGGTATGGAGAGACCCAGTACTTC
>TRBD1|14|few|TRBJ1-2|TRBV20-1
CSAVGDRGNDGYTF
TGCAGTGCTGTGGGGGACAGGGGAAACGATGGCTACACCTTC
>NA|12|NA|TRBJ1-6|TRBV6-6
CASRNYNSPLHF
TGTGCCAGCAGAAATTATAATTCACCCCTCCACTTT
>TRBD2|16|NA|TRBJ2-2|TRBV28
CASSLLAGQLTGELFF
TGTGCCAGCAGTTTATTAGCGGGGCAACTCACCGGGGAGCTGTTTTTT
>NA|14|NA|TRBJ2-1|TRBV19
CASSIRGRDDEQFF
TGTGCCAGTAGTATTAGAGGGCGGGACGATGAGCAGTTCTTC
>NA|16|many|TRBJ1-5|TRBV4-1
CASSQDWRGSNQPQHF
TGCGCCAGCAGCCAAGATTGGCGGGGTAGCAATCAGCCCCAGCATTTT
>TRBD2|15|many|TRBJ2-3|TRBV7-2
CASSFGLAVTDTQYF
TGTGCCAGCAGCTTCGGACTAGCGGTCACAGATACGCAGTATTTT
>NA|15|once|TRBJ1-1|TRBV18
CASSLQQGLNTEAFF
TGTGCCAGCTCACTACAACAGGGATTGAACACTGAAGCTTTCTTT
>NA|14|few|TRBJ2-7|TRBV7-2
CASSLTAGLGEQYF
TGTGCCAGCAGCTTAACGGCAGGGCTTGGCGAGCAGTACTTC
>TRBD2|15|NA|TRBJ2-4|TRBV4-2
CASSQDRLAGNIQYF
TGTGCCAGCAGCCAAGATCGCCTAGCGGGAAACATTCAGTACTTC
>NA|14|NA|TRBJ2-1|TRBV11-1
CASSPKYRATEQFF
TGTGCCAGCAGCCCAAAATATAGGGCGACTGAGCAGTTCTTC
>TRBD1|15|few|TRBJ1-5|TRBV2
CASSELEGAHQPQHF
TGTGCCAGCAGTGAATTGGAGGGGGCACATCAGCCCCAGCATTTT
>TRBD1|15|NA|TRBJ2-2|TRBV27
CASLPGQGRTGELFF
TGTGCCAGTCTCCCGGGACAGGGACGCACCGGGGAGCTGTTTTTT
>TRBD1|15|NA|TRBJ1-6|TRBV20-1
CSVSDINRGRSPLHF
TGCAGTGTCTCCGACATAAACAGGGGGCGATCACCCCTCCACTTT
>TRBD1|16|NA|TRBJ2-5|TRBV7-8
CASSFTGGWILETQYF
TGTGCCAGCAGTTTTACAGGGGGCTGGATTCTAGAGACCCAGTACTTC
>NA|12|NA|TRBJ2-4|TRBV29-1
CSVRSSKNIQYF
TGCAGCGTGAGGAGTTCCAAAAACATTCAGTACTTC
>NA|15|many|TRBJ1-6|TRBV7-2
CASSLGGAANSPLHF
TGTGCCAGCAGCTTAGGCGGGGCGGCTAATTCACCCCTCCACTTT
>NA|14|NA|TRBJ1-5|TRBV11-2
CASSSAAHNQPQHF
TGTGCCAGCAGCTCAGCGGCGCACAATCAGCCCCAGCATTTT
>TRBD2|16|NA|TRBJ2-1|TRBV19
CASSIPLAGGYNEQFF
TGTGCCAGTAGTATACCTCTAGCGGGAGGCTACAATGAGCAGTTCTTC
>NA|14|few|TRBJ1-5|TRBV12-3/TRBV12-4
CASSLEDTRMPQHF
TGTGCCAGCAGTTTAGAGGACACACGGATGCCCCAGCATTTT
>TRBD1|14|NA|TRBJ2-7|TRBV28
CASNLGQGVYEQYF
TGTGCCAGCAACTTGGGACAGGGGGTCTACGAGCAGTACTTC
>NA|14|NA|TRBJ2-5|TRBV6-6
CASTHVDIRETQYF
TGTGCCAGCACCCACGTGGACATCCGAGAGACCCAGTACTTC
>NA|14|few|TRBJ1-2|TRBV20-1
CSARGRTVDYGYTF
TGCAGTGCTAGAGGGAGGACAGTTGACTATGGCTACACCTTC
>NA|12|once|TRBJ2-7|TRBV5-6
CASSAQRYEQYF
TGTGCCAGCAGCGCTCAGCGCTACGAGCAGTACTTC
>TRBD2|14|few|TRBJ2-3|TRBV20-1
CSANKAGVTDTQYF
TGCAGTGCTAACAAGGCGGGAGTCACAGATACGCAGTATTTT
>NA|15|NA|TRBJ2-2|TRBV28
CASQNPGRGTGELFF
TGTGCCAGCCAAAATCCCGGTCGGGGGACCGGGGAGCTGTTTTTT
>TRBD2|14|few|TRBJ2-2|TRBV19
CASRRGGDTGELFF
TGTGCCAGCCGGCGGGGGGGGGACACCGGGGAGCTGTTTTTT
>TRBD2|16|NA|TRBJ2-1|TRBV3-1
CASSQKRGRAGNEQFF
TGTGCCAGCAGCCAAAAGCGCGGGAGGGCCGGGAATGAGCAGTTCTTC
>NA|12|many|TRBJ1-2|TRBV7-2
CASSSTGFGYTF
TGTGCCAGCAGCTCAACAGGGTTTGGCTACACCTTC
>TRBD2|16|NA|TRBJ2-1|TRBV5-1
CASSLAGGTSGSTTLF
TGCGCCAGCAGCTTGGCCGGTGGGACTAGCGGGAGTACTACGCTCTTC
>NA|16|NA|TRBJ2-1|TRBV7-6
CASSSRPSGSGDEQFF
TGTGCCAGCAGCTCCAGGCCCTCCGGGAGTGGGGATGAGCAGTTCTTC
>TRBD1|15|NA|TRBJ1-2|TRBV20-1
CSAFDRAGVRYGYTF
TGCAGTGCTTTTGACAGGGCAGGGGTTCGTTATGGCTACACCTTC
>TRBD1|15|few|TRBJ1-5|TRBV28
CASRLRDRINQPQHF
TGTGCCAGCAGACTACGGGACAGAATCAATCAGCCCCAGCATTTT